The 12 T cell receptor beta chains in this list originate from one sample, sequenced in a study of blood T cells in healthy people across ages. With a J-beta primer mix and a sample-barcoded 5' primer, a second PCR ran 7 to 11 cycles. TCRdb passed the 5' RACE reads through MiXCR, listing each CDR3 protein once. The top ten hold over 7% of the sample, which has around 1,500,000 distinct CDR3 sequences, about 28% seen once. The specimen was blood. These receptors came from a woman in her twenties or thirties in good health.

The chain recombines TRBV12-3 or TRBV12-4 with TRBJ2-5, with D perhaps TRBD1 or TRBD2 (6 bases each). The tail of the sequence fits TRBJ2-4 better, so the J call may be wrong. This CDR3 comprises 15 residues. This CDR3 reads CASNSLGVGGGIQYF. For the CDR3, the DNA is TGTGCCAGCAACTCTCTTGGGGTGGGGGGCGGCATTCAGTACTTC.

The table lists this clonotype with a few counts. The CDR3 here is CASSVGGRINSPLHF. The CDR3 DNA reads as TGTGCCAGCAGCGTAGGGGGGCGGATTAATTCACCCCTCCACTTT. This chain uses TRBV9 with TRBJ1-6, with a tentative D call TRBD1 (6 bases). V lost 0 bases and J lost 6, with 10 bases in between. The length of the CDR3 is 15 residues. CDR1 SGDLS and CDR2 YYNGEE come from the germline V gene.

V gene TRBV4-3 combines with J gene TRBJ1-5; 7 bases fit TRBD1. The ends lost 6 bases at V and 3 bases at J; junction bases unmatched: 17. Germline CDR1 reads LGHNA; CDR2 reads YSLEER. The CDR3 has 18 amino acids. CDR3 in amino acids: CASSQQGSRGRANQPQHF. DNA for the CDR3: TGCGCCAGCAGTCAACAAGGGTCCAGGGGGAGGGCCAATCAGCCCCAGCATTTT.

Many counts were recorded for this clonotype. V and J are TRBV12-3 or TRBV12-4 and TRBJ2-3, with D possibly TRBD1 on 6 matching bases. With 1 base removed from V and 5 bases from J, the gap between germline ends came to 13 bases. The CDR3 totals 15 residues. CDR3 bases: TGTGCCAGCAGTTTAGATACGAGCAGGGGAGATACGCAGTATTTT. It encodes CASSLDTSRGDTQYF.

V and J are TRBV29-1 and TRBJ2-3; D is unclear. CDR1 is SQVTM and CDR2 is ANQGSEA in the germline V gene. Trimming took 7 bases from V and 4 from J, leaving 9 bases between them. The length of the CDR3 is 11 residues. CDR3 sequence: CSGTRADTQYF. CDR3 nucleotides: TGCAGCGGGACCCGGGCAGATACGCAGTATTTT.

This CDR3 is CASSNDPGLHPYEQYF. DNA of the CDR3: TGTGCCAGCAGCAATGACCCGGGACTCCACCCCTACGAGCAGTACTTC. The rearrangement uses TRBV21-1 and TRBJ2-7; the D call in the table, TRBD2, was not verified against the DNA. TRBV21-1 is a listed pseudogene. The CDR3 consists of 16 residues.

The chain is built from TRBV5-1 and TRBJ1-4; D is unclear. Germline CDR1 is SGHRS and CDR2 is YFSETQ. This CDR3 is 16 amino acids long. V dropped 0 bases and J dropped 4 bases, with 13 bases sitting between them. CDR3 DNA sequence: TGCGCCAGCAGCTTGGGTATAAATCGGGGTAATGAAAAACTGTTTTTT. This translates into CASSLGINRGNEKLFF.

There are many counts of this clonotype. The V gene is TRBV4-3, the J gene TRBJ2-7; 8 bases align to TRBD2. Germline V lookup: CDR1 LGHNA, CDR2 YSLEER. Germline trimming cut 4 bases from V and 3 bases from J; bases unmatched to any gene: 8. The CDR3 covers 15 residues. This CDR3 is CASSPFRGGNYEQYF. Written as DNA, the CDR3 is TGCGCCAGCAGCCCCTTCCGGGGGGGAAACTACGAGCAGTACTTC.

This clonotype has just a few counts. The chain uses TRBV6-2 or TRBV6-3 and TRBJ2-2; D is unresolved. Between the trimmed V and J ends, which lost 4 bases and 7 bases, there was a span of 4 bases. This CDR3 contains 11 residues. The germline V gene encodes CDR1 MNHEY and CDR2 SVGEGT. CDR3 DNA sequence: TGTGCCAGCAGTTGGGGCGGGGAGCTGTTTTTT. Translation: CASSWGGELFF.

As concerns this clonotype: A clone one base away is much larger, so this may be a read error. V usage is TRBV29-1 and J usage is TRBJ2-7; D is tentatively TRBD1 or TRBD2 (5 bases each). Germline loops: CDR1 SQVTM, CDR2 ANQGSEA. Between the trimmed V and J ends, which lost 6 bases and 3 bases, there was a span of 21 bases. The CDR3 is made up of 15 amino acids. Here the CDR3 reads CSVSLRDPGCYEQYF. The CDR3 coding sequence is TGCAGCGTGTCTCTCCGGGACCCGGGCTGCTACGAGCAGTACTTC.

The V and J genes are TRBV12-5 and TRBJ1-1; TRBD1 matches 8 bases. Per the germline V gene, CDR1 is LGHNT and CDR2 is FRNRAP. The CDR3 length is 17 residues. The J segment lost 0 bases and the V segment lost 1 base, leaving 7 bases of the junction unmatched. The CDR3 here is CASGLAGTGFMNTEAFF. As DNA, the CDR3 is TGTGCTAGTGGTTTGGCCGGGACAGGCTTCATGAACACTGAAGCTTTCTTT.

This clonotype occurred a few times. The rearrangement uses TRBV11-2 and TRBJ2-2; D not resolved. Deletions cut 0 bases from V and 4 bases from J, with 6 bases between. The CDR3 covers 14 residues. Looked up from germline, CDR1 is SGHAT and CDR2 is FQNNGV. Here the CDR3 reads CASSLEGATGELFF. The CDR3 region has the DNA TGTGCCAGCAGCTTAGAAGGTGCCACCGGGGAGCTGTTTTTT.